This TCR beta chain derives from a study of lymphopenia after photon versus proton radiotherapy. Overall study findings and caveats: After lymphocyte nadir, photon-treated repertoires showed oligoclonal expansion, especially CD8+ Temra. Relative stability marked proton patients; photon patients lost diversity and naive cells.

Sequencing was performed with immunoSEQ multiplex PCR; in TCRdb, only in-frame clones are kept and a portion is missing. The data show about 30,000 clones, under 90% seen once. The CDR3 is made up of 13 amino acids. The V end was cut by 5 bases, the J end by 12 bases, with 20 bases between. The germline CDR1 and CDR2 sequences are SGHVS and FQNEAQ. For this clone: The antigen is unknown.

This specimen was peripheral blood, taken from a patient treated with photon-based radiotherapy. This sequence originates from a woman in her forties or fifties with pancreatic cancer. The gene calls are TRBV7-8 and TRBJ2-7, with D hard to call. The CDR3 nucleotides read TGTGCCAGCAGCCCCCGAGAAAACAGACCACTGTACTTC. As protein: CASSPRENRPLYF.